The 20 T cell receptor beta chains given below trace back to one sample, sequenced in a study of blood T cell repertoires in COVID-19. Sequencing was performed with immunoSEQ multiplex PCR; in TCRdb, only in-frame clones are kept and a portion is missing. The repertoire consists of more than 95,000 clones, with roughly 83% occurring once and the leading ten covering under 3%. The source material was peripheral blood. All receptors come from a man aged 25 to 40 with acute or convalescent COVID-19.

V is TRBV9 and J is TRBJ2-3; TRBD2 aligns across 10 bases. Germline trimming cut 0 bases from V and 4 bases from J; bases unmatched to any gene: 5. This CDR3 is 16 amino acids long. The V gene's germline CDR1 is SGDLS and CDR2 YYNGEE. For the CDR3, the DNA is TGTGCCAGCAGCGTAGCAGCGGGGGGGCGGGCAGATACGCAGTATTTT. Translated, it gives CASSVAAGGRADTQYF.

This chain uses TRBV4-3 with TRBJ2-1; perhaps TRBD1 as D (6 bases). Per germline, CDR1 LGHNA and CDR2 YSLEER. V was shortened by 5 bases and J by 5 bases, with 10 bases between the two germline ends. CDR3 size: 13 residues. The CDR3 DNA sequence: TGCGCCAGCAGCTTAGGACAGCACAATGAGCAGTTCTTC. This codes for CASSLGQHNEQFF.

This chain joins TRBV7-3 and TRBJ1-2; the D is unclear. Germline V gene data show CDR1 as SGHTA and CDR2 as FQGTGA. The length of the CDR3 is 14 residues. Deletions cut 1 base from V and 8 bases from J, with 14 bases between. DNA for the CDR3: TGTGCCAGCAGCTTAAACCCAGGCTCGGGGGGCTACACCTTC. Translating it yields CASSLNPGSGGYTF. The whole variable domain, remainder taken from reference TRBV7-3 and TRBJ1-2, is GAGVSQTPSNKVTEKGKYVELRCDPISGHTALYWYRQSLGQGPEFLIYFQGTGAADDSGLPNDRFFAVRPEGSVSTLKIQRTERGDSAVYLCASSLNPGSGGYTFGSGTRLTVV.

The chain is built from TRBV7-9 and TRBJ1-5; the match to TRBD1 covers 7 bases. Germline CDR1 and CDR2: SEHNR and FQNEAQ (reference sequence). This CDR3 is built from 14 residues. V lost 5 bases to trimming and J lost 7 bases; unmatched junction nucleotides: 8. The CDR3 is CASSQSTGDQPQHF. The CDR3 DNA reads as TGTGCCAGCAGCCAAAGCACAGGGGACCAGCCCCAGCATTTT.

The chain is built from TRBV19 and TRBJ1-2; D may be TRBD1 (5 bases). V lost 2 bases and J 2 bases, leaving 15 bases between the germline ends. The CDR3 is 16 residues long. CDR1 is LNHDA, CDR2 SQIVND, per germline (reference sequence). The CDR3 loop is CASSISYAGNNYGYTF. CDR3 DNA: TGTGCCAGTAGTATAAGTTATGCAGGGAACAACTATGGCTACACCTTC.

The V gene is TRBV27, the J gene TRBJ1-2; 9 bases match TRBD1. There are 14 residues in the CDR3. CDR1 is MNHEY and CDR2 is SMNVEV in the germline V gene (reference sequence). With V trimmed by 6 bases and J by 1 base, 3 bases remained unmatched. The CDR3 protein is CASSGQGNNYGYTF. CDR3 sequence (DNA): TGTGCCAGCAGCGGACAGGGGAATAACTATGGCTACACCTTC.

The chain links TRBV7-2 to TRBJ1-1; D is undetermined. The CDR3 has 13 residues. The germline CDR1 and CDR2 sequences are SGHTA and FQGNSA. V gave up 5 bases and J gave up 1 base, with 8 bases separating them. The CDR3 DNA reads TGTGCCAGCAGCCGAGAAACGAACACTGAAGCTTTCTTT. It translates to CASSRETNTEAFF.

The chain employs TRBV7-9 and TRBJ1-6; D ambiguous. The CDR3 has 14 amino acids. V was trimmed by 1 base and J by 9 bases, leaving 10 bases between them. Germline CDR1 and CDR2: SEHNR and FQNEAQ (reference sequence). The CDR3 coding sequence is TGTGCCAGCAGCTTAGAAGCCGTTGGTTCACCCCTCCACTTT. It codes for CASSLEAVGSPLHF.

The chain joins TRBV30 to TRBJ1-3; D perhaps matches TRBD1 (5 bases). With 5 bases removed from V and 0 bases from J, the gap between germline ends came to 17 bases. Germline V gene data show CDR1 as GTSNPN and CDR2 as SVGIG (reference sequence). CDR3 length: 16 amino acids. The CDR3: CAWGTDILSSGNTIYF. The CDR3 DNA follows: TGTGCCTGGGGGACCGACATCCTGAGCTCTGGAAACACCATATATTTT.

This chain joins TRBV4-3 and TRBJ2-7, with TRBD2 identical over 9 bases. This CDR3 has 16 amino acids. V shed 0 bases and J 5 bases; nucleotides not matched to a gene: 8. The germline gives CDR1 LGHNA, CDR2 YSLEER. CDR3 sequence reads: CASSQDSSGAGDEQYF. In DNA form, the CDR3 reads TGCGCCAGCAGCCAAGACTCTAGCGGGGCGGGTGACGAGCAGTACTTC.

The chain uses TRBV27 and TRBJ1-5; 11 bases are a match to TRBD1. V trimming: 5 bases; J trimming: 6 bases; junction bases outside the gene matches: 9. The CDR3 consists of 16 residues. CDR1 and CDR2 (germline): MNHEY, SMNVEV (reference sequence). As DNA, the CDR3 is TGTGCCAGCAGTCTTCACGGACAGGGGGCGAGTCAGCCCCAGCATTTT. Its protein product is CASSLHGQGASQPQHF.

This clone was seen once. V and J are TRBV3-1 (or the pseudogene TRBV3-2) and TRBJ2-1; the D is unclear. Trimming removed 4 bases at V and 10 bases at J, with 8 bases between. Germline V lookup: CDR1 LGHDT, CDR2 YNNKEL (reference sequence). CDR3 size: 11 residues. The CDR3 nucleotides are TGTGCCAGCAGCCTTACCCAGGAGCAGTTCTTC. This gives the protein CASSLTQEQFF.

The chain links TRBV4-1 to TRBJ2-2, with TRBD2 identical over 10 bases. This CDR3 spans 17 amino acids. Germline-derived CDR1 and CDR2 are MGHRA and YSYEKL. J lost 4 bases, V lost 1 base, and 6 bases had no gene match. The CDR3 bases are TGCGCCAGCAGCCAAGGGCCTAGCGGGAGTAGCACCGGGGAGCTGTTTTTT. Translated: CASSQGPSGSSTGELFF.

The V call is TRBV6-6, the J call TRBJ1-2; possible D gene TRBD1, 6 bases. Germline V gives CDR1 MNHNY, CDR2 SVGAGI (reference sequence). This CDR3 has 16 residues. Trimming shortened V by 4 bases and J by 5 bases, and 20 bases separated the two germline ends. The DNA of the CDR3 is TGTGCCAGCAGTTCCCTGACAGGTACCGGCGGATATGGCTACACCTTC. This gives the protein CASSSLTGTGGYGYTF.

The V gene is TRBV7-2, the J gene TRBJ2-7; 7 bases agree with TRBD2. The germline V gene has CDR1 SGHTA and CDR2 FQGNSA. The CDR3 contains 14 residues. The junction had 5 bases not matched to a gene; V was cut back by 5 bases and J by 1 base. The CDR3 DNA reads TGTGCCAGCAGCCCCCCCGGGGGGTCCTACGAGCAGTACTTC. Protein product: CASSPPGGSYEQYF.

J is TRBJ2-1 and V is TRBV4-1; 7 bases are a match to TRBD2. After removal of 4 bases from V and 2 bases from J, the junction contained 8 bases not matched to a gene. Germline CDR1 is MGHRA and CDR2 is YSYEKL. The CDR3 runs 16 residues. The CDR3 sequence: CASSPGLGVTYNEQFF. CDR3 DNA sequence: TGCGCCAGCAGCCCTGGACTAGGGGTAACCTACAATGAGCAGTTCTTC.

This clone came up once. The chain combines TRBV11-2 with TRBJ1-1; maybe TRBD1 (6 bases). This CDR3 contains 12 residues. CDR1 is SGHAT and CDR2 is FQNNGV in the germline V gene. Trimming shortened V by 5 bases and J by 8 bases, and 12 bases separated the two germline ends. This CDR3 reads CASSQNRDEAFF. CDR3 in DNA: TGTGCCAGCAGCCAGAACAGGGACGAAGCTTTCTTT.

This clone has only a few counts. The V gene is TRBV7-2, the J gene TRBJ1-2, with 7 positions matching TRBD1. The CDR3 consists of 13 residues. CDR1 SGHTA and CDR2 FQGNSA come from the germline V gene. Unmatched junction bases numbered 4, after V lost 1 base and J lost 8 bases. This chain's CDR3 is CASSLGGGQGYTF. CDR3 bases: TGTGCCAGCAGCTTAGGAGGGGGCCAAGGCTACACCTTC.

The J gene is TRBJ2-1, the V gene TRBV3-1 (or the pseudogene TRBV3-2); the match to TRBD2 covers 9 bases. Germline lookup yields CDR1 LGHDT and CDR2 YNNKEL (reference sequence). The CDR3 covers 15 residues. Germline trimming cut 2 bases from V and 2 bases from J; bases unmatched to any gene: 1. CDR3 amino acids: CASSQSSGTYNEQFF. The CDR3 DNA reads as TGTGCCAGCAGCCAATCTAGCGGGACCTACAATGAGCAGTTCTTC.

The rearrangement uses TRBV19 and TRBJ1-1, with D tentatively TRBD1 (5 bases). CDR1 is LNHDA and CDR2 is SQIVND in the germline V gene (reference sequence). The V and J ends lost 3 bases and 8 bases respectively, with 10 bases between them. The CDR3 totals 12 residues. For the CDR3, the DNA is TGTGCCAGTAGTATGCTTGACAGAGAAGCTTTCTTT. Translation: CASSMLDREAFF.